The 22 T cell receptor beta chains listed next were all sequenced from one sample in a study of blood T cell repertoires in COVID-19. Clones were read by immunoSEQ multiplex PCR, and TCRdb kept only the in-frame ones, dropping some. The table records 200,000 to 250,000 clones, approximately 90% of them present only once. The source material was peripheral blood. These receptors all stem from a woman aged 45-60 years with COVID-19, enrolled during active disease.

CDR3 sequence reads: CASSLVGDSLLNEQFF. CDR3 coding DNA: TGCGCCAGCAGCTTGGTGGGGGACAGCTTGCTAAATGAGCAGTTCTTC. The J gene is TRBJ2-1, the V gene TRBV5-1; 7 nucleotides align to TRBD1. The CDR3 consists of 16 residues. V was clipped by 0 bases and J by 7 bases; unmatched bases: 10. Per the germline V gene, CDR1 is SGHRS and CDR2 is YFSETQ.

The chain recombines TRBV9 with TRBJ1-1, with a possible D match to TRBD1 (6 bases). Trimming took off 3 bases at V and 2 bases at J, with 17 bases between the two ends. The CDR3 has 16 amino acids. Germline-derived CDR1 and CDR2 are SGDLS and YYNGEE. CDR3 sequence (DNA): TGTGCCAGCAGCGCAGGGGTCCCGGGGTTAAACACTGAAGCTTTCTTT. It specifies CASSAGVPGLNTEAFF.

The V and J genes are TRBV11-3 and TRBJ1-1; D may be TRBD1 (5 bases). Germline V gives CDR1 SGHNT, CDR2 YENEEA. V was pared by 4 bases and J by 1 base, with 10 bases between. This CDR3 has 14 amino acids. This CDR3 is CASSSGLPNTEAFF. As DNA, the CDR3 is TGTGCCAGCAGCTCGGGACTCCCGAACACTGAAGCTTTCTTT.

This chain links TRBV19 with TRBJ1-1; D is uncertain. CDR1 and CDR2 from the germline V gene are LNHDA and SQIVND (reference sequence). The length of the CDR3 is 11 residues. V lost 5 bases, J lost 10 bases, and 11 bases lay in between. The CDR3 DNA sequence: TGTGCCAGTAGTCTCGAGGGAAGAGCTTTCTTT. It is translated as CASSLEGRAFF.

The J gene is TRBJ2-3, the V gene TRBV5-1; TRBD2 might be the D (6 bases). Germline assignment: CDR1 SGHRS and CDR2 YFSETQ. Trimming cost V 0 bases and J 1 base, with 12 bases left between them. The CDR3 is 16 residues long. The CDR3 nucleotides are TGCGCCAGCAGCTTGGCCGGGGGTCCCGGCACAGATACGCAGTATTTT. This codes for CASSLAGGPGTDTQYF.

The chain joins TRBV5-1 to TRBJ2-1; 7 nucleotides agree with TRBD1. The CDR3 has 16 residues. The ends lost 4 bases at V and 5 bases at J; junction bases unmatched: 12. CDR1 is SGHRS and CDR2 is YFSETQ in the germline V gene. The CDR3, as DNA: TGCGCCAGCAGCCCGACCTTGGACAGGTGGAACAATGAGCAGTTCTTC. It codes for CASSPTLDRWNNEQFF.

The J gene is TRBJ2-1, the V gene TRBV11-2, with a tentative D call TRBD2 (5 bases). Germline CDR1 SGHAT, CDR2 FQNNGV. The germline V and J ends were trimmed by 7 bases and 0 bases, with 13 bases remaining between them. This CDR3 spans 15 amino acids. CDR3 sequence (DNA): TGTGCCAGCATATCTAGCATAAGCTCCTACAATGAGCAGTTCTTC. Amino acids: CASISSISSYNEQFF. The full variable domain, with the rest looked up from reference TRBV11-2 and TRBJ2-1, is EAGVAQSPRYKIIEKRQSVAFWCNPISGHATLYWYQQILGQGPKLLIQFQNNGVVDDSQLPKDRFSAERLKGVDSTLKIQPAKLEDSAVYLCASISSISSYNEQFFGPGTRLTVL.

This clone was observed once. CDR3 in DNA: TGTGCCAGCAGGACAGGGGCCGACACCGGGGAGCTGTTTTTT. Protein product: CASRTGADTGELFF. The chain couples TRBV7-7 to TRBJ2-2, with 8 nucleotides matching TRBD1. Trimming at V came to 6 bases and at J to 3 bases, leaving 3 bases not matched to a gene. From germline, CDR1 is SSHAT and CDR2 FNYEAQ (reference sequence). The CDR3 has 14 amino acids.

The genes are TRBV6-5 and TRBJ1-2; D possibly corresponds to TRBD1 (5 bases). V dropped 2 bases and J dropped 4 bases, with 14 bases sitting between them. This CDR3 has 15 residues. Germline values: CDR1 MNHEY, CDR2 SVGAGI. CDR3 bases: TGTGCCAGCAGTTACGGCGGGGGAAGGGGCTATGGCTACACCTTC. Its protein is CASSYGGGRGYGYTF.

This sequence joins TRBV9 and TRBJ1-1; a possible D gene is TRBD1 (6 bases). Trimming removed 2 bases at V and 2 bases at J, with 13 bases between. The CDR3 loop spans 15 amino acids. The germline gives CDR1 SGDLS, CDR2 YYNGEE. This CDR3 is CASSVRGGYNTEAFF. CDR3 coding DNA: TGTGCCAGCAGCGTCCGAGGGGGTTATAACACTGAAGCTTTCTTT.

V gene TRBV30 combines with J gene TRBJ2-3, with TRBD1 matching 8 bases. V trimming: 0 bases; J trimming: 2 bases; junction bases outside the gene matches: 16. The CDR3 has 19 residues. The germline V gene has CDR1 GTSNPN and CDR2 SVGIG (reference sequence). The CDR3 reads CAWSVRVLAGGTPTDTQYF. CDR3 in DNA: TGTGCCTGGAGTGTACGGGTTCTGGCAGGGGGCACCCCCACAGATACGCAGTATTTT.

This sequence joins TRBV5-4 and TRBJ2-5; no firm D call. V dropped 4 bases and J dropped 3 bases, with 7 bases sitting between them. The CDR3 sequence is 12 residues long. Germline V gene sequence: CDR1 SGHNT, CDR2 YYREEE (reference sequence). CDR3 nucleotide sequence: TGTGCCAGCAGCCTACCGAAAGAGACCCAGTACTTC. Translation gives CASSLPKETQYF.

This chain joins TRBV2 and TRBJ2-7; 11 bases line up with TRBD2. This CDR3 comprises 14 residues. The germline V gene encodes CDR1 SNHLY and CDR2 FYNNEI. V shed 5 bases and J 2 bases; nucleotides not matched to a gene: 2. The CDR3 nucleotides read TGTGCCAGCAGTTCACTAGCGGGGGCCTACGAGCAGTACTTC. As protein: CASSSLAGAYEQYF. The whole variable domain, filled in from reference TRBV2 and TRBJ2-7, reads EPEVTQTPSHQVTQMGQEVILRCVPISNHLYFYWYRQILGQKVEFLVSFYNNEISEKSEIFDDQFSVERPDGSNFTLKIRSTKLEDSAMYFCASSSLAGAYEQYFGPGTRLTVT.

The chain has TRBV6-1 and TRBJ2-6, with D possibly TRBD2 on 6 matching bases. V was trimmed by 3 bases and J by 10 bases, leaving 13 bases between them. The CDR3 is 14 amino acids. Germline V gene data show CDR1 as MNHNS and CDR2 as SASEGT. CDR3 loop: CASSEGGSRNVLTF. The CDR3 nucleotides are TGTGCCAGCAGTGAGGGGGGTTCCCGAAACGTCCTGACTTTC.

The V and J genes are TRBV7-3 and TRBJ2-1; D call uncertain. The CDR3 is 13 residues long. The germline V gene encodes CDR1 SGHTA and CDR2 FQGTGA. Trimming left V 1 base short and J 10 bases short, with 11 bases between. CDR3 protein: CASSLKGEGEQFF. For the CDR3, the DNA is TGTGCCAGCAGCTTAAAAGGAGAAGGCGAGCAGTTCTTC.

This clone appeared once. The identical CDR3 is also encoded by other nucleotide sequences in the sample. CDR3 DNA sequence: TGTGCCAGCAGCTTAGGGCAGGATGGCTACACCTTC. Its translation: CASSLGQDGYTF. The chain couples TRBV11-3 to TRBJ1-2; D gene unclear. Germline lookup yields CDR1 SGHNT and CDR2 YENEEA. The V gene lost 1 base and the J gene lost 6 bases, with 6 bases spanning the gap. The CDR3 extends over 12 amino acids.

This chain connects TRBV27 to TRBJ1-5; D is possibly TRBD1 (5 bases). The CDR3 is 14 amino acids. The V gene lost 2 bases and the J gene lost 3 bases, with 8 bases spanning the gap. CDR1 MNHEY and CDR2 SMNVEV come from the germline V gene (reference sequence). CDR3 sequence reads: CASSLEGVNQPQHF. The CDR3 DNA follows: TGTGCCAGCAGTTTAGAAGGGGTCAATCAGCCCCAGCATTTT.

A few counts support this clone. This sequence joins TRBV4-3 and TRBJ1-1; unclear D gene. Germline CDR1 reads LGHNA; CDR2 reads YSLEER. CDR3 length: 16 amino acids. Trimming pared 1 base from V and 1 base from J, leaving 13 bases between. CDR3 sequence reads: CASSQVRVGWNTEAFF. The DNA of the CDR3 is TGCGCCAGCAGCCAAGTCCGTGTCGGGTGGAACACTGAAGCTTTCTTT.

The J gene is TRBJ2-1, the V gene TRBV15; 7 bases agree with TRBD2. The CDR3 covers 15 residues. Unmatched junction bases numbered 3, after V lost 4 bases and J lost 0 bases. CDR1 is LNHNV, CDR2 YYDKDF, per germline (reference sequence). CDR3 nucleotides: TGTGCCACCAGCATTCAGCGGGGCTCCTACAATGAGCAGTTCTTC. This translates into CATSIQRGSYNEQFF.

The chain carries TRBV5-1 and TRBJ2-1; 7 nucleotides match TRBD2. The germline V gene has CDR1 SGHRS and CDR2 YFSETQ. The CDR3 is made up of 16 amino acids. Trimming removed 0 bases from V and 2 bases from J; junction bases left unmatched: 5. The CDR3 reads CASSLDYGGTYNEQFF. The CDR3 DNA sequence: TGCGCCAGCAGCTTGGATTACGGGGGGACCTACAATGAGCAGTTCTTC.

The chain is built from TRBV7-2 and TRBJ2-1, with 12 bases aligning to TRBD2. After removal of 4 bases from V and 10 bases from J, the junction contained 2 bases not matched to a gene. The CDR3 is made up of 13 amino acids. The V gene's germline CDR1 is SGHTA and CDR2 FQGNSA. CDR3 region: CASSYGTSGEQFF. In DNA form, the CDR3 reads TGTGCCAGCAGCTACGGGACTAGCGGGGAGCAGTTCTTC.

The table lists this clone with a count of one. V is TRBV14 and J is TRBJ2-7, with 13 bases that match TRBD2. The CDR3 has 23 residues. Germline trimming cut 0 bases from V and 3 bases from J; bases unmatched to any gene: 23. Germline assignment: CDR1 SGHDN and CDR2 FVKESK. The CDR3 DNA reads TGTGCCAGCAGCCAAGACTTAACTCAACAACGGGACAGAGGACTAGCGGGGGACTACGAGCAGTACTTC. This codes for CASSQDLTQQRDRGLAGDYEQYF.